The 27 T cell receptor beta chains below were found in one sample sequenced in a study of cytomegalovirus exposure and HLA in healthy donors (dated by TCRdb to 2017 to 2019). The method was the immunoSEQ multiplex PCR assay. For the multiplex PCR, a mixture combining 60 forward primers for TCR Vbeta segments and 13 reverse primers for TCR Jbeta segments was used. What TCRdb holds here is the immuneACCESS table cut down to in-frame rearrangements. Part of the clones is not present; checked against another copy, under half of the missing clones reflect an unresolved V gene, and the others are unexplained. The sample data list 150,000 to 200,000 clones, and 75% to 90% of these were observed just once. The ten largest clones capture more than 0.75% of the sample. Sequencing input: PBMCs. The receptors were gathered from a girl aged 2 to 10 in good health and CMV-seropositive.

The rearrangement links TRBV30 to TRBJ2-6; TRBD1 is a possible D gene (5 bases). This CDR3 comprises 16 residues. V shed 1 base and J shed 0 bases, with 10 bases lying between them. Per the germline V gene, CDR1 is GTSNPN and CDR2 is SVGIG (reference sequence). In DNA, the CDR3 is TGTGCCTGGAGTGGACAGATTTACTCTGGGGCCAACGTCCTGACTTTC. It is translated as CAWSGQIYSGANVLTF.

The chain uses TRBV28 and TRBJ1-5; tentatively, D is TRBD1 (6 bases). V was pared by 2 bases and J by 7 bases, with 30 bases between. Germline assignment: CDR1 MDHEN and CDR2 SYDVKM. CDR3 length equals 20 residues. The CDR3 nucleotides read TGTGCCAGCAGTTTAGGTGGACAGAAAATTGGGGGTCGTGGGTACCAGCCCCAGCATTTT. Its protein product is CASSLGGQKIGGRGYQPQHF.

Of note for this clone: At the DNA level, this CDR3 is encoded by other sequences in the same sample as well. This chain links TRBV25-1 with TRBJ2-7, with no clear D. The CDR3 has 11 residues. The germline V gene has CDR1 MGHDK and CDR2 SYGVNS. V lost 5 bases, J lost 4 bases, and 6 bases lay in between. The CDR3 DNA follows: TGTGCCAGCAGTTATAGTTACGAGCAGTACTTC. Protein product: CASSYSYEQYF.

The chain employs TRBV19 and TRBJ1-2, with D maybe TRBD1 (5 bases). V shed 5 bases and J shed 2 bases, with 9 bases lying between them. Per the germline V gene, CDR1 is LNHDA and CDR2 is SQIVND (reference sequence). There are 13 residues in the CDR3. CDR3 loop: CASSYRINYGYTF. The CDR3 coding sequence is TGTGCCAGTAGTTACAGGATAAACTATGGCTACACCTTC.

This clone showed up just a few times. The chain carries TRBV7-3 and TRBJ2-3, with D perhaps TRBD2 (6 bases). CDR1 is SGHTA, CDR2 FQGTGA, per germline. Between the trimmed V and J ends, which lost 0 bases and 6 bases, there was a span of 13 bases. The CDR3 has 15 residues. CDR3 bases: TGTGCCAGCAGCTTAACGTTTTCAGCGGGCGATACGCAGTATTTT. Its protein product is CASSLTFSAGDTQYF.

A single count supports this clone. J is TRBJ2-5 and V is TRBV7-3, with D uncertain. Trimming removed 2 bases from V and 2 bases from J, with 6 bases in between. Germline V gene lookup returns CDR1 SGHTA and CDR2 FQGTGA. The CDR3 contains 13 residues. The CDR3 DNA reads as TGTGCCAGCAGCTTATCCAGTCAAGAGACCCAGTACTTC. As protein: CASSLSSQETQYF.

The genes are TRBV7-8 and TRBJ1-3; a possible D gene is TRBD1 (5 bases). V lost 5 bases and J 0 bases, leaving 11 bases between the germline ends. Germline V gives CDR1 SGHVS, CDR2 FQNEAQ. The CDR3 contains 15 residues. CDR3 nucleotide sequence: TGTGCCAGCAGCCGACAGTCTGACTCTGGAAACACCATATATTTT. Translation gives CASSRQSDSGNTIYF.

V is TRBV30 and J is TRBJ1-2; D is possibly TRBD1 (6 bases). CDR1 is GTSNPN, CDR2 SVGIG, per germline (reference sequence). Deletions cut 4 bases from V and 4 bases from J, with 13 bases between. The CDR3 is made up of 13 amino acids. The CDR3 sequence is CAWTSGAGYGYTF. In DNA form, the CDR3 reads TGTGCCTGGACGTCAGGGGCAGGCTATGGCTACACCTTC.

In nucleotides, the CDR3 is TGCGCCAGCAGCTCCCCCTTTAACAGGGATTTTTGGGGGGAGACCCAGTACTTC. This translates into CASSSPFNRDFWGETQYF. The chain is built from TRBV5-1 and TRBJ2-5; D is possibly TRBD1 (6 bases). This CDR3 spans 18 amino acids. V gave up 3 bases and J gave up 5 bases, with 26 bases separating them. CDR1 is SGHRS, CDR2 YFSETQ, per germline.

This clone occurred a few times. V and J are TRBV21-1 and TRBJ1-1; the table's D call, TRBD1, has no DNA check behind it. TRBV21-1 is noted as a pseudogene. The CDR3 has 12 residues. DNA for the CDR3: TGTGCCAGCAAGAGGGACAGGGGTGAAGCTTTCTTT. As protein: CASKRDRGEAFF.

For this clone: Mismatch with germline at one junction end may stem from a read error. CDR3 loop: CAGSYSAAGDYNEQFF. CDR3 nucleotides: TGTGCCGGCAGTTACTCCGCAGCGGGAGACTACAATGAGCAGTTCTTC. The gene calls are TRBV6-5 and TRBJ2-1; 8 bases line up with TRBD2. This CDR3 has 16 amino acids. From germline, CDR1 is MNHEY and CDR2 SVGAGI.

The chain recombines TRBV9 with TRBJ1-3; weak D call: TRBD1 (5 bases). Trimming took 3 bases from V and 0 from J, leaving 10 bases between them. Per germline, CDR1 SGDLS and CDR2 YYNGEE. CDR3 length equals 15 residues. The CDR3 loop is CASSDRLGSGNTIYF. The DNA of the CDR3 is TGTGCCAGCAGCGACAGGTTGGGCTCTGGAAACACCATATATTTT.

The CDR3, as DNA: TGCGCCAGCAGTCACAAGGCGGGCACTAGCAATCAGCCCCAGCATTTT. Encoded protein: CASSHKAGTSNQPQHF. The chain carries TRBV23-1 and TRBJ1-5; D gene ambiguous. TRBV23-1 is treated as an ORF (open reading frame) with a function not yet certain. Trimming stripped 3 bases from V and 0 bases from J, with 12 bases between. The CDR3 loop spans 16 amino acids.

The chain recombines TRBV30 with TRBJ1-1; D is uncertain. The CDR3 is made up of 13 amino acids. Trimming cost V 2 bases and J 5 bases, with 12 bases left between them. Germline assignment: CDR1 GTSNPN and CDR2 SVGIG (reference sequence). The CDR3 DNA follows: TGTGCCTGGAGTAGCTACCCTTTGACTGAAGCTTTCTTT. Its protein is CAWSSYPLTEAFF.

V and J are TRBV28 and TRBJ1-3; the D is unclear. Germline V gene lookup returns CDR1 MDHEN and CDR2 SYDVKM. V lost 7 bases to trimming and J lost 7 bases, with 8 bases between them. The CDR3 runs 11 residues. In DNA, the CDR3 is TGTGCCAGCACCGCCAGGAACACCATATATTTT. This translates into CASTARNTIYF. Filled out from reference TRBV28 and TRBJ1-3, the complete variable domain reads DVKVTQSSRYLVKRTGEKVFLECVQDMDHENMFWYRQDPGLGLRLIYFSYDVKMKEKGDIPEGYSVSREKKERFSLILESASTNQTSMYLCASTARNTIYFGEGSWLTVV.

The chain's CDR3 is CASSTHTGGDYGYTF. In DNA, the CDR3 is TGTGCCAGTAGTACTCATACAGGGGGCGACTATGGCTACACCTTC. This chain links TRBV19 with TRBJ1-2; 9 bases agree with TRBD1. The germline gives CDR1 LNHDA, CDR2 SQIVND (reference sequence). The junction had 6 bases not matched to a gene; V was cut back by 4 bases and J by 3 bases. The CDR3 spans 15 residues.

This clone has only a few counts. This rearrangement joins TRBV19 to TRBJ2-3; D not resolved. From germline, CDR1 is LNHDA and CDR2 SQIVND (reference sequence). V was shortened by 9 bases and J by 5 bases, with 6 bases between the two germline ends. The CDR3 has 10 amino acids. The chain's CDR3 is CASVGDTQYF. The CDR3, as DNA: TGTGCCAGCGTCGGAGATACGCAGTATTTT.

The V call is TRBV18, the J call TRBJ2-5, with 9 nucleotides matching TRBD2. Germline V lookup: CDR1 KGHSH, CDR2 LQKENI. J lost 2 bases, V lost 8 bases, and 9 bases had no gene match. The CDR3 totals 15 residues. CDR3 amino acids: CASTWSSGIQETQYF. The CDR3 DNA reads as TGTGCCAGCACCTGGTCTAGCGGGATACAAGAGACCCAGTACTTC. The full variable domain, its missing parts supplied by reference TRBV18 and TRBJ2-5, is NAGVMQNPRHLVRRRGQEARLRCSPMKGHSHVYWYRQLPEEGLKFMVYLQKENIIDESGMPKERFSAEFPKEGPSILRIQQVVRGDSAAYFCASTWSSGIQETQYFGPGTRLLVL.

The V gene is TRBV5-8, the J gene TRBJ1-6; TRBD1 might be the D (5 bases). CDR3 length: 15 amino acids. Trimming pared 3 bases from V and 6 bases from J, leaving 13 bases between. The germline V gene encodes CDR1 SGHTS and CDR2 YDEGEE. CDR3: CASSWAGLPNSPLHF. The CDR3 region has the DNA TGTGCCAGCAGCTGGGCGGGACTTCCTAATTCACCCCTCCACTTT.

V is TRBV28 and J is TRBJ1-1, with TRBD1 identical over 7 bases. V lost 4 bases and J lost 7; bases outside the gene matches: 3. The CDR3 covers 12 residues. The germline V gene has CDR1 MDHEN and CDR2 SYDVKM. The CDR3 DNA sequence: TGTGCCAGCAGTTCCCGGGACAGTGAAGCTTTCTTT. It codes for CASSSRDSEAFF.

The V call is TRBV18, the J call TRBJ2-1, with 12 bases identical to TRBD2. Trimming removed 5 bases from V and 0 bases from J; junction bases left unmatched: 5. This CDR3 has 17 residues. In germline, CDR1 is KGHSH, CDR2 LQKENI. CDR3 coding DNA: TGTGCCAGCTCATCTTGGACTAGCGGGACCTCCTACAATGAGCAGTTCTTC. It encodes CASSSWTSGTSYNEQFF.

J is TRBJ2-5 and V is TRBV7-9; 12 bases are shared with TRBD2. From germline, CDR1 is SEHNR and CDR2 FQNEAQ (reference sequence). J lost 5 bases, V lost 5 bases, and 9 bases had no gene match. The CDR3 sequence is 16 residues long. The CDR3 DNA reads as TGTGCCAGCAGCGCCCGACTAGCGGGAGACAGGGAGACCCAGTACTTC. It translates to CASSARLAGDRETQYF.

The gene calls are TRBV27 and TRBJ1-5, with D tentatively TRBD1 (5 bases). The CDR3 length is 13 residues. Trimming pared 3 bases from V and 11 bases from J, leaving 14 bases between. Germline V gene lookup returns CDR1 MNHEY and CDR2 SMNVEV (reference sequence). The CDR3 coding sequence is TGTGCCAGCAGTTTTATCAGGGATTCGGCCCAGCATTTT. This sequence encodes CASSFIRDSAQHF.

This chain connects TRBV5-4 to TRBJ1-6; D not resolved. This CDR3 has 14 amino acids. CDR1 and CDR2 (germline): SGHNT, YYREEE (reference sequence). The chain's CDR3 is CAASFYTRNSPLHF. For the CDR3, the DNA is TGTGCAGCCAGCTTCTACACGAGGAATTCACCCCTCCACTTT.

This chain connects TRBV19 to TRBJ1-1; D ambiguous. CDR1 LNHDA and CDR2 SQIVND come from the germline V gene (reference sequence). V was trimmed by 3 bases and J by 2 bases, leaving 16 bases between them. The CDR3 covers 16 residues. CDR3 nucleotides: TGTGCCAGTAGTATTGGGAGATCGTGGGGTAACACTGAAGCTTTCTTT. It is translated as CASSIGRSWGNTEAFF.

This chain uses TRBV29-1 with TRBJ2-5, with TRBD2 as a possible D gene (6 bases). This CDR3 has 14 residues. The germline V gene has CDR1 SQVTM and CDR2 ANQGSEA. V shed 2 bases and J shed 5 bases, with 15 bases lying between them. The CDR3 spells CSVESPGGSETQYF. For the CDR3, the DNA is TGCAGCGTTGAATCGCCAGGAGGGAGCGAGACCCAGTACTTC.

The chain links TRBV28 to TRBJ2-4; D not resolved. Trimming cost V 3 bases and J 2 bases, with 14 bases left between them. Germline loops: CDR1 MDHEN, CDR2 SYDVKM. This CDR3 is 16 amino acids long. The CDR3 region has the DNA TGTGCCAGCAGTTTTTCTAGGCCCCCTCCCAAAAACATTCAGTACTTC. Protein: CASSFSRPPPKNIQYF.